Listed here are 20 T cell receptor beta chains from one sample, sequenced in a study of shared clonotypes between healthy human individuals (dated by TCRdb to 2018 to 2021). Receptor amplification or capture employed the immunoSEQ multiplex PCR assay. TCRdb took this table from immuneACCESS and kept in-frame rearrangements with V and J called. Such tables lack part of the clones; where checked against another copy, unresolved V genes explain under half of the gap, and the rest is unexplained. Counted in this sample were around 2.5 million clones; approximately 94% of them appeared once. The ten largest clonotypes hold about 0.39% of the sample. The specimen was naive CD4+ T cells from PBMCs. The sample's cell subset or site, from its label and the paper: CD45RA+ positively selected. The source is a man in his late teens or twenties in good health. Some clones in this sample may be carry-over from other donors' samples.

The J gene is TRBJ1-1, the V gene TRBV30; D ambiguous. This CDR3 region has 13 residues. CDR1 GTSNPN and CDR2 SVGIG come from the germline V gene (reference sequence). V lost 1 base, J lost 0 bases, and 6 bases lay in between. CDR3: CAWSASLNTEAFF. CDR3 nucleotide sequence: TGTGCCTGGAGTGCCAGTTTGAACACTGAAGCTTTCTTT.

This sequence joins TRBV15 and TRBJ1-1; D remains ambiguous. This CDR3 is built from 18 residues. Germline V CDR1 and CDR2: LNHNV, YYDKDF (reference sequence). The ends were cut back, 2 bases at V and 0 bases at J, with 19 bases in the middle. The CDR3 loop is CATSRPPGDTSMNTEAFF. CDR3 DNA: TGTGCCACCAGCAGACCGCCTGGGGATACCTCGATGAACACTGAAGCTTTCTTT.

The rearrangement joins TRBV29-1 to TRBJ2-7, with TRBD1 identical over 8 bases. In germline, CDR1 is SQVTM, CDR2 ANQGSEA. This CDR3 has 15 residues. The J segment lost 2 bases and the V segment lost 4 bases, leaving 10 bases of the junction unmatched. CDR3 DNA: TGCAGCGTTGCTCGTACTCAGGGGGCAGCCTACGAGCAGTACTTC. Protein product: CSVARTQGAAYEQYF.

V and J are TRBV5-5 and TRBJ2-7; 7 bases align to TRBD1. There are 15 residues in the CDR3. The V gene end was trimmed by 1 base and the J gene end by 2 bases; junction bases not matched to a gene: 6. Germline V gene data show CDR1 as SGHKS and CDR2 as YYEKEE (reference sequence). CDR3 loop: CASSLRRQGAYEQYF. CDR3 in DNA: TGTGCCAGCAGCTTGAGGCGGCAGGGGGCCTACGAGCAGTACTTC. The full variable domain, its missing parts supplied by reference TRBV5-5 and TRBJ2-7, is DAGVTQSPTHLIKTRGQQVTLRCSPISGHKSVSWYQQVLGQGPQFIFQYYEKEERGRGNFPDRFSARQFPNYSSELNVNALLLGDSALYLCASSLRRQGAYEQYFGPGTRLTVT.

The V call is TRBV6-5, the J call TRBJ2-7; 8 nucleotides agree with TRBD1. The CDR3 length is 15 residues. Germline CDR1 and CDR2: MNHEY and SVGAGI. Unmatched junction bases numbered 10, after V lost 5 bases and J lost 4 bases. The CDR3 loop reads CASSRRQGLGYEQYF. In DNA, the CDR3 is TGTGCCAGCAGTCGCAGACAGGGGTTGGGGTACGAGCAGTACTTC.

The V gene is TRBV29-1, the J gene TRBJ1-2, with 12 bases lining up with TRBD1. The CDR3 consists of 13 residues. In germline, CDR1 is SQVTM, CDR2 ANQGSEA. The J segment lost 6 bases and the V segment lost 6 bases, leaving 5 bases of the junction unmatched. The CDR3 loop reads CSVGDRGRDGYTF. The DNA for the CDR3 is TGCAGCGTGGGGGACAGGGGGCGAGATGGCTACACCTTC.

The chain links TRBV7-9 to TRBJ1-2, with D possibly matching TRBD1 (5 bases). CDR1 and CDR2 (germline): SEHNR, FQNEAQ (reference sequence). Trimming took off 3 bases at V and 4 bases at J, with 18 bases between the two ends. CDR3 size: 16 residues. Here the CDR3 reads CASSLDGTGFVYGYTF. The CDR3 bases are TGTGCCAGCAGCTTGGACGGGACCGGATTTGTCTATGGCTACACCTTC.

This sequence joins TRBV9 and TRBJ1-5; D might be TRBD1 (5 bases). The length of the CDR3 is 14 residues. Germline V lookup: CDR1 SGDLS, CDR2 YYNGEE. V lost 3 bases and J lost 2, with 9 bases in between. CDR3 coding DNA: TGTGCCAGCAGCGCGACAGACGGCAATCAGCCCCAGCATTTT. It specifies CASSATDGNQPQHF.

The V gene is TRBV6-5, the J gene TRBJ2-3; TRBD2 matches 7 bases. V lost 0 bases to trimming and J lost 1 base; unmatched junction nucleotides: 4. CDR3 size: 16 residues. Germline loops: CDR1 MNHEY, CDR2 SVGAGI. This chain's CDR3 is CASSYSPLAGTDTQYF. The CDR3 coding sequence is TGTGCCAGCAGTTACTCACCCCTAGCGGGCACAGATACGCAGTATTTT.

To note about this clone: Other DNA sequences in this sample translate to the same CDR3. The J gene is TRBJ2-7, the V gene TRBV28; D is unresolved. V was pared by 1 base and J by 1 base, with 8 bases between. This CDR3 has 14 amino acids. CDR1 is MDHEN and CDR2 is SYDVKM in the germline V gene. CDR3 sequence: CASSLSGASYEQYF. The DNA for the CDR3 is TGTGCCAGCAGTTTATCGGGCGCGTCCTACGAGCAGTACTTC.

With respect to this clone: Other DNA sequences in this sample translate to the same CDR3. V gene TRBV15 combines with J gene TRBJ1-5, with 7 bases matching TRBD1. The CDR3 sequence is 14 residues long. The J segment lost 6 bases and the V segment lost 1 base, leaving 3 bases of the junction unmatched. Germline CDR1 is LNHNV and CDR2 is YYDKDF (reference sequence). CDR3 in amino acids: CATSRAGGGQPQHF. The CDR3 DNA is TGTGCCACCAGCAGAGCAGGGGGAGGTCAGCCCCAGCATTTT. The variable domain in full, completed from reference TRBV15 and TRBJ1-5, reads DAMVIQNPRYQVTQFGKPVTLSCSQTLNHNVMYWYQQKSSQAPKLLFHYYDKDFNNEADTPDNFQSRRPNTSFCFLDIRSPGLGDTAMYLCATSRAGGGQPQHFGDGTRLSIL.

The chain combines TRBV10-3 with TRBJ2-3; 8 positions match TRBD2. Germline-derived CDR1 and CDR2 are ENHRY and SYGVKD. With 2 bases clipped from V and 2 bases from J, the junction kept 6 bases outside the gene matches. The CDR3 length is 16 residues. The chain's CDR3 is CAISERSGSVTDTQYF. The CDR3 bases are TGTGCCATCAGTGAGAGGAGCGGGAGTGTCACAGATACGCAGTATTTT.

This clone has only one observation. The chain is built from TRBV27 and TRBJ2-7; perhaps TRBD1 as D (6 bases). The CDR3 has 15 amino acids. Germline V gene lookup returns CDR1 MNHEY and CDR2 SMNVEV (reference sequence). V dropped 6 bases and J dropped 3 bases, with 18 bases sitting between them. This CDR3 is CASRTQGFNHYEQYF. The CDR3 coding sequence is TGTGCCAGCAGGACACAGGGTTTCAATCACTACGAGCAGTACTTC.

Details on this clone: The sample carries other DNA sequences with the same CDR3. This sequence joins TRBV9 and TRBJ2-2, with D unclear. The CDR3 runs to 16 residues. V lost 0 bases and J lost 0, with 9 bases in between. Germline assignment: CDR1 SGDLS and CDR2 YYNGEE. The CDR3 bases are TGTGCCAGCAGCGTAGTGGGTAGCCCGAACACCGGGGAGCTGTTTTTT. Protein product: CASSVVGSPNTGELFF. Full variable domain (remainder filled in from reference TRBV9 and TRBJ2-2): DSGVTQTPKHLITATGQRVTLRCSPRSGDLSVYWYQQSLDQGLQFLIQYYNGEERAKGNILERFSAQQFPDLHSELNLSSLELGDSALYFCASSVVGSPNTGELFFGEGSRLTVL.

CDR3 nucleotide sequence: TGTGCCAGCAGCCAAGAAGGGCATACGCAGTATTTT. As protein: CASSQEGHTQYF. V usage is TRBV4-2 and J usage is TRBJ2-3; D gene uncertain. Germline V CDR1 and CDR2: LGHNA, YNFKEQ. This CDR3 contains 12 residues. V shed 0 bases and J shed 7 bases, with 5 bases lying between them.

The chain employs TRBV7-8 and TRBJ1-5, with D uncertain. CDR1 is SGHVS and CDR2 is FQNEAQ in the germline V gene. The CDR3 extends over 13 amino acids. Trimming took off 2 bases at V and 4 bases at J, with 6 bases between the two ends. DNA of the CDR3: TGTGCCAGCAGCTTACGTCCTAATCAGCCCCAGCATTTT. This codes for CASSLRPNQPQHF.

Only one count was recorded for this clone. The J gene is TRBJ2-1, the V gene TRBV11-1; 10 bases agree with TRBD2. The V segment lost 6 bases and the J segment 5 bases; nucleotides outside the gene matches: 4. The CDR3 is 14 amino acids. Germline CDR1 SGHAT, CDR2 FQDESV (reference sequence). This CDR3 is CASRFSGGDNEQFF. The CDR3 region has the DNA TGTGCCAGCAGGTTCAGCGGGGGGGACAATGAGCAGTTCTTC.

The chain has TRBV5-4 and TRBJ2-1; D is uncertain. This CDR3 contains 15 residues. Looked up from germline, CDR1 is SGHNT and CDR2 is YYREEE (reference sequence). The germline V and J ends were trimmed by 0 bases and 2 bases, with 9 bases remaining between them. In nucleotides, the CDR3 is TGTGCCAGCAGCTTGGGAGACTGGGCCTACAATGAGCAGTTCTTC. Its protein product is CASSLGDWAYNEQFF.

The V and J genes are TRBV28 and TRBJ1-4; the match to TRBD1 covers 7 bases. Germline V CDR1 and CDR2: MDHEN, SYDVKM. V gave up 7 bases and J gave up 4 bases; unmatched junction bases: 9. This CDR3 contains 15 residues. Here the CDR3 DNA reads TGTGCCAGCACCCCTGAAGGGACAGATAATGAAAAACTGTTTTTT. Its protein product is CASTPEGTDNEKLFF.

The chain recombines TRBV18 with TRBJ1-3; D uncertain. Deletions cut 3 bases from V and 2 bases from J, with 8 bases between. CDR1 and CDR2 (germline): KGHSH, LQKENI. The CDR3 is 14 residues long. The DNA of the CDR3 is TGTGCCAGCTCACCTGGGGTACCTGGAAACACCATATATTTT. Its protein product is CASSPGVPGNTIYF.